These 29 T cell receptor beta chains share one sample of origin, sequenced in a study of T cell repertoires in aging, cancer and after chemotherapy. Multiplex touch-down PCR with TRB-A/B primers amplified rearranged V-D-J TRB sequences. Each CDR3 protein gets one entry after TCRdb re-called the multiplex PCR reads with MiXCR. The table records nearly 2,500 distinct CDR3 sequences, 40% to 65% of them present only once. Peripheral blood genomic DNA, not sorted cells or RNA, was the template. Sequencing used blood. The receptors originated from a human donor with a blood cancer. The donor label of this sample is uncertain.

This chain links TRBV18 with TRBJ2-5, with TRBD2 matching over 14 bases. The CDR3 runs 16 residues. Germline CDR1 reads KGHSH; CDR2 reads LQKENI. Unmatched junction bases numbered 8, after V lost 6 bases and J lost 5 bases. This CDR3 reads CASSPWTSGGQETQYF. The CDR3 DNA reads TGTGCCAGCTCCCCTTGGACTAGCGGGGGGCAGGAGACCCAGTACTTC.

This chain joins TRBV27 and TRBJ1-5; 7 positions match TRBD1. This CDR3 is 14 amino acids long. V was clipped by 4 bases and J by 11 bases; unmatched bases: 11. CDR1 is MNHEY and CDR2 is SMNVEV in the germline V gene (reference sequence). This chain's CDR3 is CASSWKGAVYAQHF. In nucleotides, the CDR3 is TGTGCCAGCAGTTGGAAGGGGGCCGTCTACGCCCAGCATTTT.

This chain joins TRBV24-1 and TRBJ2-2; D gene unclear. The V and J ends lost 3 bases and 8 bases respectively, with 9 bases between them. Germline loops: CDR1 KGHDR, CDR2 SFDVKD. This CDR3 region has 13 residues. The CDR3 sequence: CATSDPFPGELFF. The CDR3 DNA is TGTGCCACCAGTGATCCCTTCCCGGGGGAGCTGTTTTTT.

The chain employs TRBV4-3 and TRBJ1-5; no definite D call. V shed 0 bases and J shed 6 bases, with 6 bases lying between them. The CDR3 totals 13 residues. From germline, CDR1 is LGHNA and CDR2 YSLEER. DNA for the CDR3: TGCGCCAGCAGCCAAGACTGGAGTCAGCCCCAGCATTTT. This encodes CASSQDWSQPQHF.

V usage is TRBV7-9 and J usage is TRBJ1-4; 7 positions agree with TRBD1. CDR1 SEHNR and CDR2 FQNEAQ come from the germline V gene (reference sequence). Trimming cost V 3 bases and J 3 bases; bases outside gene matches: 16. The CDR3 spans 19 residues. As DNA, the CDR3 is TGTGCCAGCAGCTTCTTCTCTGGGACAGCCCTATCCTCTAATGAAAAACTGTTTTTT. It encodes CASSFFSGTALSSNEKLFF.

This CDR3 reads CASGRGSTYEQYF. The CDR3 region has the DNA TGTGCCTCAGGACGGGGCTCCACCTACGAGCAGTACTTC. The V call is TRBV19, the J call TRBJ2-7; D tentatively reads TRBD1 or TRBD2 (5 bases each). The CDR3 consists of 13 residues. Per the germline V gene, CDR1 is LNHDA and CDR2 is SQIVND (reference sequence). Trimming shortened V by 11 bases and J by 2 bases, and 16 bases separated the two germline ends. Together with reference TRBV19 and TRBJ2-7, the CDR3 gives the full variable domain: DGGITQSPKYLFRKEGQNVTLSCEQNLNHDAMYWYRQDPGQGLRLIYYSQIVNDFQKGDIAEGYSVSREKKESFPLTVTSAQKNPTAFYLCASGRGSTYEQYFGPGTRLTVT.

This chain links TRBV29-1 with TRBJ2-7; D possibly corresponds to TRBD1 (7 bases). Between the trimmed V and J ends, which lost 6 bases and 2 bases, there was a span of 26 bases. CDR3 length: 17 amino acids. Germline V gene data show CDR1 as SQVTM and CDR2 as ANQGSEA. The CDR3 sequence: CSVGRPGGRELPYEQYF. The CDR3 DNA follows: TGCAGCGTCGGTCGCCCAGGGGGTCGGGAGCTGCCCTACGAGCAGTACTTC.

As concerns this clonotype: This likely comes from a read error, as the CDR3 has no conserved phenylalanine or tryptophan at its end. CDR3 DNA: TGCAGTGCTAGCTGGGGTCGGGGCACCGGGGAGCTGTTTTTG. It is translated as CSASWGRGTGELFL. The chain recombines TRBV20-1 with TRBJ2-2, with D maybe TRBD2 (5 bases). The germline CDR1 and CDR2 sequences are DFQATT and SNEGSKA (reference sequence). CDR3 length: 14 residues. With 3 bases removed from V and 4 bases from J, the gap between germline ends came to 12 bases.

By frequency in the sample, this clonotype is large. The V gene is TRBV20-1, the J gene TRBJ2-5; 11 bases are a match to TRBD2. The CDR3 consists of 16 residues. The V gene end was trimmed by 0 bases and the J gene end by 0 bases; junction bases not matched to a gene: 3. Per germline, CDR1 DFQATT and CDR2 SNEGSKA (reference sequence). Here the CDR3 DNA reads TGCAGTGCTAGAGATAGCGGGGGGGCCTACCAAGAGACCCAGTACTTC. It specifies CSARDSGGAYQETQYF.

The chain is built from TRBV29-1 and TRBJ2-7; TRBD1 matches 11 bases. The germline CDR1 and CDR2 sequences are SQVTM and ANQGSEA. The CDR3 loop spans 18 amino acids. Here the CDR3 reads CSGRSGTGGRELPYEQYF. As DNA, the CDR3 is TGCAGTGGTAGAAGCGGGACAGGGGGTCGGGAGCTGCCCTACGAGCAGTACTTC.

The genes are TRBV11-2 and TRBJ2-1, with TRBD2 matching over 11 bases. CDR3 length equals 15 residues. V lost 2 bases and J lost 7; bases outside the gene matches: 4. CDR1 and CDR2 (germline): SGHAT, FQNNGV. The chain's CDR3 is CASSLLAGGLNEQFF. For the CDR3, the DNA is TGTGCCAGCAGCTTACTAGCGGGAGGTCTGAATGAGCAGTTCTTC.

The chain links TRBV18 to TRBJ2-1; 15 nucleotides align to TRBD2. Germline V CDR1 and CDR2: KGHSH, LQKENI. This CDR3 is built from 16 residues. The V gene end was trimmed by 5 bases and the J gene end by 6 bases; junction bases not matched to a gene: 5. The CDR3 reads CASSGLAGGPGNEQFF. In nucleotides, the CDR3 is TGTGCCAGCTCAGGACTAGCGGGAGGGCCAGGCAATGAGCAGTTCTTC.

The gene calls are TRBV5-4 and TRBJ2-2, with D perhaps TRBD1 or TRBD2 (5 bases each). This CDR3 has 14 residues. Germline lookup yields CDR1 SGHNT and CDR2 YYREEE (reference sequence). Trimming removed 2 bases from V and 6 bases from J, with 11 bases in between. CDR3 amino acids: CASSLGERAGELFF. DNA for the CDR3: TGTGCCAGCAGCTTAGGGGAGCGTGCCGGGGAGCTGTTTTTT.

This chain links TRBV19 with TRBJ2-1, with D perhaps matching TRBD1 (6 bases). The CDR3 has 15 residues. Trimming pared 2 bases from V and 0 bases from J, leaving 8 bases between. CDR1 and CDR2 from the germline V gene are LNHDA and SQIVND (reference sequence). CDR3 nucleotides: TGTGCCAGTAGTATACAGGGGAGCTCCTACAATGAGCAGTTCTTC. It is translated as CASSIQGSSYNEQFF.

The CDR3 DNA reads TGTGCCAGCAGCTTAGATCCCAGGAATTTTCATGAGCAGTTCTTC. The encoded protein is CASSLDPRNFHEQFF. The chain links TRBV11-1 to TRBJ2-1, with unresolved D. The CDR3 contains 15 residues. From germline, CDR1 is SGHAT and CDR2 FQDESV (reference sequence). Trimming shortened V by 1 base and J by 8 bases, and 15 bases separated the two germline ends.

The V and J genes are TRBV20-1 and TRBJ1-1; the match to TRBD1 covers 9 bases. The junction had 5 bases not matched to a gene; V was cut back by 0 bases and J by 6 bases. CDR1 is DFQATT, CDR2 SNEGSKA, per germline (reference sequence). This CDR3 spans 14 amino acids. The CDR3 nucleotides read TGCAGTGCTAGAGAACAGGGGGCCGAGGCTGAAGCTTTCTTT. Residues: CSAREQGAEAEAFF.

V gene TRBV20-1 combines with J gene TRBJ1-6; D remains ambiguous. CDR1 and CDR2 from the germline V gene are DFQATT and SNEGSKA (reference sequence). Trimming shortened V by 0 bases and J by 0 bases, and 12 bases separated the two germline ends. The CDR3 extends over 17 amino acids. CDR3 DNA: TGCAGTGCTAGAGATCACACCCAGAGCTCCTATAATTCACCCCTCCACTTT. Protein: CSARDHTQSSYNSPLHF.

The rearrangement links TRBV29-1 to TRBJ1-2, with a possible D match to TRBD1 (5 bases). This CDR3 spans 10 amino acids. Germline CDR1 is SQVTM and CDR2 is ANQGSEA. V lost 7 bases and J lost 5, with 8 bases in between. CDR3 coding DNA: TGCAGCGCCCCAGGGTATGGCTACACCTTC. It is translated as CSAPGYGYTF.

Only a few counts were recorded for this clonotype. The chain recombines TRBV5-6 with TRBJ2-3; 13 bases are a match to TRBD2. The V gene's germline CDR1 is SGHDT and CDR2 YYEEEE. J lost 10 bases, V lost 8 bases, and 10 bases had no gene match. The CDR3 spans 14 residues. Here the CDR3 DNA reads TGTGCCAGTCACACTAGCGGGAGGGCACTGGCGCAGTATTTT. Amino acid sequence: CASHTSGRALAQYF.

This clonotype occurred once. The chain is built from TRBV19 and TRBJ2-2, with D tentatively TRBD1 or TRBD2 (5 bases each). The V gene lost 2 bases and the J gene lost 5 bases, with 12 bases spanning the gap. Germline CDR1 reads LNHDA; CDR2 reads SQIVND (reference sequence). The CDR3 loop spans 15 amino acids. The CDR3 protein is CASSIRGRGTGELFF. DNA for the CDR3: TGTGCCAGTAGTATACGGGGCAGAGGAACCGGGGAGCTGTTTTTT.

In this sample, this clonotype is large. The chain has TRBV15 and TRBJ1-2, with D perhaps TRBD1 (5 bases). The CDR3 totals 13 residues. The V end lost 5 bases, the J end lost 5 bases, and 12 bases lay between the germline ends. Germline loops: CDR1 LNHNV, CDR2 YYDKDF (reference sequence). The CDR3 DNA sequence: TGTGCCACCAGCGACGAGGAGGGGTATGGCTACACCTTC. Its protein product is CATSDEEGYGYTF.

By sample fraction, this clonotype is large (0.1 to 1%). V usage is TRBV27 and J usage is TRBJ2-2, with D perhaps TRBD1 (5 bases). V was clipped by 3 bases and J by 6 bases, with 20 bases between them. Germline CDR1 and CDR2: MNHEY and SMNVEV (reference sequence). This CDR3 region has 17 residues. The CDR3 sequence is CASSFGVGVGRAGELFF. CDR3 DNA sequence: TGTGCCAGCAGTTTTGGGGTGGGCGTCGGCAGGGCCGGGGAGCTGTTTTTT.

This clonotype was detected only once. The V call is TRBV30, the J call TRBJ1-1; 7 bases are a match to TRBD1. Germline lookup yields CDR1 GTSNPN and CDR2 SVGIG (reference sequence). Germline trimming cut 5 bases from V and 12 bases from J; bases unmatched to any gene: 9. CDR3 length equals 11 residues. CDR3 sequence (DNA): TGTGCCTGGTCTGAACAGGGGAGGACTTTCTTT. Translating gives CAWSEQGRTFF.

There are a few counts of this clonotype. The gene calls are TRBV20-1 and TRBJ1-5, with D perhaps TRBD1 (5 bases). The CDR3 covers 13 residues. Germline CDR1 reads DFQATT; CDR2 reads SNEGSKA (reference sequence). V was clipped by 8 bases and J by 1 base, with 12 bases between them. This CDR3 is CSSQGASNQPQHF. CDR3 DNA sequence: TGCAGTTCCCAGGGAGCAAGCAATCAGCCCCAGCATTTT.

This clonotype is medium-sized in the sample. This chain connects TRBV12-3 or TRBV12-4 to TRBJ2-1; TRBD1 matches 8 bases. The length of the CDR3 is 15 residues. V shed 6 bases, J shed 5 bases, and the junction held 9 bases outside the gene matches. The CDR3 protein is CASRPTGDFDNEQFF. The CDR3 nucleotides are TGTGCCAGCAGGCCGACAGGGGACTTCGACAATGAGCAGTTCTTC.

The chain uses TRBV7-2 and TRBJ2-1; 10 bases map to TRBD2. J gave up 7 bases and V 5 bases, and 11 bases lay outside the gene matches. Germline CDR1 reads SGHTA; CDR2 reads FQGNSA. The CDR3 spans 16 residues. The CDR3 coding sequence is TGTGCCAGCAGCAAAAAGCGGGAGGGCCCAGGGAATGAGCAGTTCTTC. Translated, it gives CASSKKREGPGNEQFF.

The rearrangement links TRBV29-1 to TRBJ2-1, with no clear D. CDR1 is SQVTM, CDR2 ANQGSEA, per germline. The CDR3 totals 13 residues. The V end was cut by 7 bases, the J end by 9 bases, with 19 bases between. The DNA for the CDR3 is TGCAGCGCCCGATGGGGTGGTAGAGGTGAGCAGTTCTTC. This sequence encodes CSARWGGRGEQFF.

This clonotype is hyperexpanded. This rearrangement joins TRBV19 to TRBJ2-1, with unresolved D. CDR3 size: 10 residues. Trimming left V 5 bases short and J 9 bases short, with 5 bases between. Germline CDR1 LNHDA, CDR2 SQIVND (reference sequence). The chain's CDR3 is CASSGSEQFF. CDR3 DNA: TGTGCCAGTAGTGGCTCTGAGCAGTTCTTC.

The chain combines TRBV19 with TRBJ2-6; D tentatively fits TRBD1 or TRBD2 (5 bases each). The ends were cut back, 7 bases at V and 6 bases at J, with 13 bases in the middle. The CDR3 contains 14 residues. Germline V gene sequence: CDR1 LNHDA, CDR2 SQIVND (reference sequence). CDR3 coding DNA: TGTGCCAGTACCCTCCCCGGGACGGCCAACGTCCTGACTTTC. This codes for CASTLPGTANVLTF.